The 16 T cell receptor beta chains reported below all come from one sample, sequenced in a study of blood T cell repertoires in COVID-19. TCRdb's copy holds only in-frame clones and misses some; the assay was immunoSEQ multiplex PCR. Of about 380,000 clones listed, about 90% are singletons. Sequencing was carried out using peripheral blood. Receptors were obtained from a man aged 40-55 years with acute or convalescent COVID-19.

The rearrangement joins TRBV9 to TRBJ2-7, with TRBD1 matching over 7 bases. With V trimmed by 3 bases and J by 4 bases, 4 bases remained unmatched. This CDR3 comprises 13 residues. Per the germline V gene, CDR1 is SGDLS and CDR2 is YYNGEE. CDR3 protein: CASSAGQAYEQYF. The DNA of the CDR3 is TGTGCCAGCAGCGCCGGACAGGCATACGAGCAGTACTTC.

The rearrangement links TRBV5-1 to TRBJ1-2; no reliable D call. Deletions cut 4 bases from V and 3 bases from J, with 10 bases between. Germline lookup yields CDR1 SGHRS and CDR2 YFSETQ. This CDR3 is 13 amino acids long. The CDR3, as DNA: TGCGCCAGCAGCAGAGTGGAGGACTATGGCTACACCTTC. Translation: CASSRVEDYGYTF.

There are a few counts of this clone. For the CDR3, the DNA is TGTGCCAGCAGTTTTCGGGGGAATTCACCCCTCCACTTT. Translated: CASSFRGNSPLHF. The chain has TRBV27 and TRBJ1-6, with D possibly TRBD1 on 5 matching bases. The CDR3 extends over 13 amino acids. Germline lookup yields CDR1 MNHEY and CDR2 SMNVEV (reference sequence). The V end lost 3 bases, the J end lost 7 bases, and 7 bases lay between the germline ends.

J is TRBJ2-7 and V is TRBV24-1; the D gene is possibly TRBD2 (6 bases). Trimming stripped 3 bases from V and 9 bases from J, with 11 bases between. CDR3 length equals 12 residues. Germline values: CDR1 KGHDR, CDR2 SFDVKD. The DNA of the CDR3 is TGTGCCACCAGTGATGGAGGGCCTGGGCAGTACTTC. This encodes CATSDGGPGQYF.

The chain carries TRBV5-6 and TRBJ1-1, with no clear D. Between the trimmed V and J ends, which lost 4 bases and 0 bases, there was a span of 22 bases. CDR1 and CDR2 (germline): SGHDT, YYEEEE. This CDR3 has 18 residues. The CDR3 DNA is TGTGCCAGCAGCCCTCTGGTCGGGGATCTGCTTATGAACACTGAAGCTTTCTTT. It yields the protein CASSPLVGDLLMNTEAFF.

V and J are TRBV12-3 or TRBV12-4 and TRBJ1-1, with D perhaps TRBD1 (6 bases). The CDR3 contains 13 residues. The ends were cut back, 3 bases at V and 4 bases at J, with 9 bases in the middle. Here the CDR3 reads CASSFGTPTEAFF. CDR3 nucleotide sequence: TGTGCCAGCAGTTTCGGGACACCCACTGAAGCTTTCTTT.

This chain joins TRBV30 and TRBJ1-3; TRBD1 is a possible D gene (6 bases). Germline V gene lookup returns CDR1 GTSNPN and CDR2 SVGIG (reference sequence). V dropped 2 bases and J dropped 0 bases, with 14 bases sitting between them. The CDR3 is 16 amino acids. The CDR3 sequence is CAWSQGQSSSGNTIYF. The DNA of the CDR3 is TGTGCCTGGAGTCAAGGACAGTCGAGCTCTGGAAACACCATATATTTT.

The chain joins TRBV7-8 to TRBJ1-5, with D possibly matching TRBD1 (6 bases). Germline-derived CDR1 and CDR2 are SGHVS and FQNEAQ. Deletions cut 4 bases from V and 0 bases from J, with 16 bases between. The CDR3 contains 17 residues. The CDR3 region has the DNA TGTGCCAGCAGCTCAATCGGACAGATCTATAGCAATCAGCCCCAGCATTTT. Amino acids: CASSSIGQIYSNQPQHF.

This clone was observed a handful of times. J is TRBJ1-2 and V is TRBV3-1 (or the pseudogene TRBV3-2); 10 positions match TRBD1. Trimming at V came to 3 bases and at J to 7 bases, leaving 8 bases not matched to a gene. Germline V CDR1 and CDR2: LGHDT, YNNKEL (reference sequence). This CDR3 region has 15 residues. The CDR3 bases are TGTGCCAGCAGCCACCTAGACAGGGGGCCGGCTGGCTACACCTTC. Translation gives CASSHLDRGPAGYTF.

This clone has ten or more counts. This sample also contains other DNA sequences that code for the same CDR3. V gene TRBV6-2 or TRBV6-3 combines with J gene TRBJ2-7, with 11 bases that match TRBD2. V trimming: 2 bases; J trimming: 3 bases; junction bases outside the gene matches: 0. This CDR3 region has 14 residues. Germline CDR1 reads MNHEY; CDR2 reads SVGEGT. CDR3 in amino acids: CASSYGTSGYEQYF. The CDR3 nucleotides read TGTGCCAGCAGTTACGGGACTAGCGGCTACGAGCAGTACTTC.

The genes are TRBV5-6 and TRBJ2-5; D uncertain. The CDR3 has 14 amino acids. V shed 2 bases and J shed 5 bases, with 13 bases lying between them. CDR1 and CDR2 from the germline V gene are SGHDT and YYEEEE. The chain's CDR3 is CASSFSWASETQYF. Here the CDR3 DNA reads TGTGCCAGCAGCTTTTCCTGGGCCTCGGAGACCCAGTACTTC. The full variable domain, completed using reference TRBV5-6 and TRBJ2-5, is DAGVTQSPTHLIKTRGQQVTLRCSPKSGHDTVSWYQQALGQGPQFIFQYYEEEERQRGNFPDRFSGHQFPNYSSELNVNALLLGDSALYLCASSFSWASETQYFGPGTRLLVL.

This chain links TRBV7-2 with TRBJ2-7; 9 positions agree with TRBD2. The CDR3 covers 15 residues. Per the germline V gene, CDR1 is SGHTA and CDR2 is FQGNSA. V gave up 1 base and J gave up 7 bases; unmatched junction bases: 8. CDR3 region: CASSLGQREVEEQYF. The CDR3 coding sequence is TGTGCCAGCAGCTTAGGCCAGCGGGAGGTGGAAGAGCAGTACTTC.

The genes are TRBV19 and TRBJ2-3; 8 nucleotides align to TRBD2. CDR1 LNHDA and CDR2 SQIVND come from the germline V gene (reference sequence). J was trimmed by 1 base and V by 11 bases; bases with no gene match: 11. The CDR3 consists of 15 residues. In DNA, the CDR3 is TGTGCCTCCACCTGGGGGCGGGGGGGCACAGATACGCAGTATTTT. Protein product: CASTWGRGGTDTQYF.

The chain recombines TRBV4-2 with TRBJ2-7; TRBD1 matches 9 bases. The CDR3 consists of 16 residues. The germline CDR1 and CDR2 sequences are LGHNA and YNFKEQ. The trim removed 4 bases at V and 6 bases at J, leaving 13 bases unmatched. The CDR3 region has the DNA TGTGCCAGCAGCCTTAGCCCCGGGACAGGGACCGGCGAGCAGTACTTC. It yields the protein CASSLSPGTGTGEQYF.

This chain joins TRBV27 and TRBJ1-1; tentative D call: TRBD1 (6 bases). This CDR3 region has 15 residues. The V gene lost 4 bases and the J gene lost 4 bases, with 16 bases spanning the gap. Germline V gene data show CDR1 as MNHEY and CDR2 as SMNVEV (reference sequence). CDR3 coding DNA: TGTGCCAGCAGTTGGGTAGGACAGCGCAGCACTGAAGCTTTCTTT. As protein: CASSWVGQRSTEAFF.

V is TRBV6-5 and J is TRBJ1-2, with a possible D match to TRBD1 (6 bases). The CDR3 has 12 residues. V lost 7 bases and J lost 7, with 13 bases in between. Germline CDR1 MNHEY, CDR2 SVGAGI. The CDR3 DNA follows: TGTGCCAGCAACCAGGGGTTCAGTGGCTACACCTTC. It encodes CASNQGFSGYTF.